The 26 T cell receptor beta chains listed next were all sequenced from one sample in a study of somatic mutations in cytotoxic T cells in rheumatoid arthritis. Clones were read by immunoSEQ multiplex PCR, and TCRdb kept only the in-frame ones, dropping some. The profile shows 15,000 to 20,000 clones, over 80% of them singletons. Sequencing input: CD8+ T cells sorted from blood. These TCRs come from an adult with rheumatoid arthritis.

CDR3 residues: CASSLSVYNSPLHF. In nucleotides, the CDR3 is TGTGCCAGCAGTTTATCTGTCTATAATTCACCCCTCCACTTT. This chain uses TRBV27 with TRBJ1-6; D call uncertain. Germline loops: CDR1 MNHEY, CDR2 SMNVEV (reference sequence). The CDR3 extends over 14 amino acids. The V end lost 0 bases, the J end lost 3 bases, and 3 bases lay between the germline ends.

The chain joins TRBV7-9 to TRBJ2-1; D unclear. V was pared by 5 bases and J by 5 bases, with 7 bases between. Germline CDR1 reads SEHNR; CDR2 reads FQNEAQ (reference sequence). The CDR3 is 12 amino acids. In nucleotides, the CDR3 is TGTGCCAGCAGCCCCATTCACAATGAGCAGTTCTTC. Translation: CASSPIHNEQFF.

The chain uses TRBV9 and TRBJ1-1; 7 bases are shared with TRBD1. V lost 2 bases and J lost 3; bases outside the gene matches: 4. Per germline, CDR1 SGDLS and CDR2 YYNGEE. This CDR3 contains 14 residues. CDR3 nucleotide sequence: TGTGCCAGCAGCGTGGGACAGAAGGACACTGAAGCTTTCTTT. This gives the protein CASSVGQKDTEAFF.

Here the CDR3 DNA reads TGTGCCAGCAGCCCAGCCGGGGCGATGAGGGCTCGAGCTTTCTTT. It codes for CASSPAGAMRARAFF. The rearrangement links TRBV5-6 to TRBJ1-1, with D tentatively TRBD1 (5 bases). The CDR3 contains 15 residues. V gave up 4 bases and J gave up 10 bases, with 23 bases separating them. The V gene's germline CDR1 is SGHDT and CDR2 YYEEEE.

The chain couples TRBV28 to TRBJ1-1; TRBD1 aligns across 9 bases. V lost 5 bases to trimming and J lost 4 bases; unmatched junction nucleotides: 8. Per the germline V gene, CDR1 is MDHEN and CDR2 is SYDVKM. The CDR3 spans 15 residues. CDR3 residues: CASSPGTGLVTEAFF. In DNA, the CDR3 is TGTGCCAGCAGTCCCGGGACAGGGCTGGTCACTGAAGCTTTCTTT.

The rearrangement joins TRBV7-8 to TRBJ2-7; D possibly corresponds to TRBD2 (7 bases). V lost 5 bases and J lost 0, with 11 bases in between. In germline, CDR1 is SGHVS, CDR2 FQNEAQ. This CDR3 region has 14 residues. CDR3 in DNA: TGTGCCAGCAGCCTTGGGGGGGCCTCCTACGAGCAGTACTTC. Translating gives CASSLGGASYEQYF. Using reference TRBV7-8 and TRBJ2-7 for the parts outside the CDR3, the full variable domain is GAGVSQSPRYKVAKRGQDVALRCDPISGHVSLFWYQQALGQGPEFLTYFQNEAQLDKSGLPSDRFFAERPEGSVSTLKIQRTQQEDSAVYLCASSLGGASYEQYFGPGTRLTVT.

The chain links TRBV25-1 to TRBJ2-7; possible D gene TRBD1, 5 bases. This CDR3 comprises 14 residues. Deletions cut 0 bases from V and 7 bases from J, with 13 bases between. In germline, CDR1 is MGHDK, CDR2 SYGVNS. The DNA for the CDR3 is TGTGCCAGCAGTGAATATGGGGCCTACGATGAGCAGTACTTC. Encoded protein: CASSEYGAYDEQYF.

The chain is built from TRBV7-8 and TRBJ2-7; 9 bases are a match to TRBD1. With 4 bases clipped from V and 5 bases from J, the junction kept 6 bases outside the gene matches. The CDR3 is 14 residues long. CDR1 and CDR2 from the germline V gene are SGHVS and FQNEAQ. The CDR3 loop is CASSSRDRVNEQYF. As DNA, the CDR3 is TGTGCCAGCAGCTCCCGGGACAGGGTAAACGAGCAGTACTTC.

This chain uses TRBV6-5 with TRBJ1-1; D might be TRBD1 (5 bases). Trimming took off 6 bases at V and 3 bases at J, with 8 bases between the two ends. CDR3 length equals 12 residues. Germline V gene sequence: CDR1 MNHEY, CDR2 SVGAGI. Here the CDR3 DNA reads TGTGCCAGCAGAACGACAGACACTGAAGCTTTCTTT. Translation gives CASRTTDTEAFF.

This rearrangement joins TRBV7-2 to TRBJ1-2; D gene unclear. Between the trimmed V and J ends, which lost 8 bases and 3 bases, there was a span of 10 bases. Germline assignment: CDR1 SGHTA and CDR2 FQGNSA. The CDR3 extends over 12 amino acids. The CDR3 DNA reads as TGTGCCAGCGTCTCCGTGGACTATGGCTACACCTTC. Residues: CASVSVDYGYTF.

This clone is a singleton in its sample. V and J are TRBV5-4 and TRBJ1-6; no definite D call. The CDR3 has 14 residues. Germline V lookup: CDR1 SGHNT, CDR2 YYREEE (reference sequence). The ends were cut back, 4 bases at V and 6 bases at J, with 11 bases in the middle. CDR3 in amino acids: CASSGQGGNSPLHF. CDR3 nucleotide sequence: TGTGCCAGCAGCGGGCAAGGAGGTAATTCACCCCTCCACTTT.

DNA of the CDR3: TGTGCCAGCAGTAGCGGGGGACCTTACAATGAGCAGTTCTTC. Amino acids: CASSSGGPYNEQFF. The genes are TRBV9 and TRBJ2-1; 9 bases match TRBD2. Germline lookup yields CDR1 SGDLS and CDR2 YYNGEE. V dropped 5 bases and J dropped 4; count of bases not matched to a gene: 4. The CDR3 contains 14 residues. The complete variable domain, with remaining parts taken from reference TRBV9 and TRBJ2-1, reads DSGVTQTPKHLITATGQRVTLRCSPRSGDLSVYWYQQSLDQGLQFLIQYYNGEERAKGNILERFSAQQFPDLHSELNLSSLELGDSALYFCASSSGGPYNEQFFGPGTRLTVL.

The genes are TRBV11-3 and TRBJ2-1, with TRBD2 matching 7 bases. This CDR3 has 14 residues. The trim removed 6 bases at V and 5 bases at J, leaving 7 bases unmatched. Per the germline V gene, CDR1 is SGHNT and CDR2 is YENEEA. CDR3 residues: CASSIGRRNNEQFF. The CDR3 DNA reads TGTGCCAGCAGTATCGGGAGGAGAAACAATGAGCAGTTCTTC.

The DNA of the CDR3 is TGTGCCAGTAGTATACGGCTAGCGGAGGTCACAGATACGCAGTATTTT. It encodes CASSIRLAEVTDTQYF. The chain carries TRBV19 and TRBJ2-3; 7 bases fit TRBD2. Trimming cost V 2 bases and J 2 bases; bases outside gene matches: 7. CDR3 length: 16 amino acids. Looked up from germline, CDR1 is LNHDA and CDR2 is SQIVND (reference sequence).

The chain has TRBV7-2 and TRBJ2-7, with D unresolved. Deletions cut 2 bases from V and 0 bases from J, with 8 bases between. Germline lookup yields CDR1 SGHTA and CDR2 FQGNSA. This CDR3 region has 14 residues. The CDR3 protein is CASSLPQNSYEQYF. CDR3 sequence (DNA): TGTGCCAGCAGCTTACCCCAGAACTCCTACGAGCAGTACTTC. Combining the CDR3 with reference TRBV7-2 and TRBJ2-7 gives the whole variable domain GAGVSQSPSNKVTEKGKDVELRCDPISGHTALYWYRQSLGQGLEFLIYFQGNSAPDKSGLPSDRFSAERTGGSVSTLTIQRTQQEDSAVYLCASSLPQNSYEQYFGPGTRLTVT.

The chain carries TRBV7-3 and TRBJ2-2, with D unresolved. V lost 6 bases, J lost 0 bases, and 11 bases lay in between. Germline CDR1 SGHTA, CDR2 FQGTGA. This CDR3 comprises 15 residues. In DNA, the CDR3 is TGTGCCAGCAGGGTGGGGTCGTCGAACACCGGGGAGCTGTTTTTT. Its translation: CASRVGSSNTGELFF.

V is TRBV27 and J is TRBJ2-7, with D uncertain. This CDR3 has 13 residues. From germline, CDR1 is MNHEY and CDR2 SMNVEV (reference sequence). V dropped 3 bases and J dropped 0 bases, with 6 bases sitting between them. The CDR3 is CASSLLSSYEQYF. The CDR3 bases are TGTGCCAGCAGTTTGCTTAGCTCCTACGAGCAGTACTTC.

The rearrangement links TRBV5-1 to TRBJ1-4; no firm D call. V lost 2 bases, J lost 0 bases, and 8 bases lay in between. The germline V gene has CDR1 SGHRS and CDR2 YFSETQ. The CDR3 is made up of 15 amino acids. The CDR3: CASSFFSATNEKLFF. The CDR3 coding sequence is TGCGCCAGCAGCTTCTTCTCCGCAACTAATGAAAAACTGTTTTTT. Filled out from reference TRBV5-1 and TRBJ1-4, the complete variable domain reads KAGVTQTPRYLIKTRGQQVTLSCSPISGHRSVSWYQQTPGQGLQFLFEYFSETQRNKGNFPGRFSGRQFSNSRSEMNVSTLELGDSALYLCASSFFSATNEKLFFGSGTQLSVL.

This clone was seen once. The J gene is TRBJ1-1, the V gene TRBV7-9, with 7 bases that match TRBD1. CDR3 size: 14 residues. With 8 bases clipped from V and 0 bases from J, the junction kept 6 bases outside the gene matches. Germline V gives CDR1 SEHNR, CDR2 FQNEAQ (reference sequence). This chain's CDR3 is CASRQGQMNTEAFF. CDR3 nucleotides: TGTGCCAGCCGACAGGGCCAGATGAACACTGAAGCTTTCTTT.

V usage is TRBV4-1 and J usage is TRBJ1-4; D not certain. V lost 5 bases and J 5 bases, leaving 9 bases between the germline ends. Germline CDR1 reads MGHRA; CDR2 reads YSYEKL. The CDR3 is made up of 13 amino acids. For the CDR3, the DNA is TGCGCCAGCAGCAAGGGAGTAAATGAAAAACTGTTTTTT. Translating it yields CASSKGVNEKLFF.

The rearrangement joins TRBV19 to TRBJ2-7; no definite D call. The length of the CDR3 is 14 residues. Germline V gene sequence: CDR1 LNHDA, CDR2 SQIVND (reference sequence). V lost 5 bases and J 2 bases, leaving 13 bases between the germline ends. The CDR3 region is CASSLYGSPYEQYF. The CDR3 DNA sequence: TGTGCCAGTAGTTTATATGGGTCCCCCTACGAGCAGTACTTC.

The chain employs TRBV11-2 and TRBJ1-5; D remains ambiguous. The V gene lost 3 bases and the J gene lost 2 bases, with 5 bases spanning the gap. CDR1 and CDR2 from the germline V gene are SGHAT and FQNNGV. The CDR3 covers 13 residues. Written as DNA, the CDR3 is TGTGCCAGCAGCTTGTCCCGCAATCAGCCCCAGCATTTT. Translating gives CASSLSRNQPQHF.

The gene calls are TRBV27 and TRBJ2-5; D is unclear. The length of the CDR3 is 14 residues. The V end was cut by 6 bases, the J end by 5 bases, with 16 bases between. The V gene's germline CDR1 is MNHEY and CDR2 SMNVEV (reference sequence). The CDR3 sequence: CASRSAGSWETQYF. The CDR3 DNA follows: TGTGCCAGCAGAAGCGCCGGCAGTTGGGAGACCCAGTACTTC.

This clone was seen a handful of times. The rearrangement links TRBV13 to TRBJ1-1, with D possibly being TRBD1 (6 bases). Germline CDR1 reads PRHDT; CDR2 reads FYEKMQ (reference sequence). V was pared by 6 bases and J by 1 base, with 6 bases between. The CDR3 totals 12 residues. This chain's CDR3 is CASRDRNTEAFF. Written as DNA, the CDR3 is TGTGCCAGCAGGGACAGGAACACTGAAGCTTTCTTT.

This sequence joins TRBV11-2 and TRBJ2-1; TRBD2 agrees at 9 bases. Germline V lookup: CDR1 SGHAT, CDR2 FQNNGV. The CDR3 covers 17 residues. With 3 bases clipped from V and 8 bases from J, the junction kept 14 bases outside the gene matches. The CDR3 DNA is TGTGCCAGCAGCTTTCAACCGGGACTAGCAAAATTCGATGAGCAGTTCTTC. It translates to CASSFQPGLAKFDEQFF.

The chain links TRBV6-1 to TRBJ2-7, with D tentatively TRBD2 (6 bases). V dropped 0 bases and J dropped 5 bases, with 11 bases sitting between them. The CDR3 length is 14 residues. Germline CDR1 MNHNS, CDR2 SASEGT. CDR3 in DNA: TGTGCCAGCAGTGAAGCGCGGGACCTGGACGAGCAGTACTTC. The encoded protein is CASSEARDLDEQYF.